This is a list of T cell receptor beta chains from one sample in a study of cytomegalovirus exposure and HLA in healthy donors. Sequencing used immunoSEQ multiplex PCR; TCRdb keeps in-frame clones, though not all of them. The table shows 100,000 or so clones, with 84% occurring only once. Sequencing input: PBMCs. All receptors come from a woman aged 18-30 years in good health and CMV-seronegative. The CDR3 runs from the conserved cysteine through the conserved F or W. Each record gives: J gene, V gene, clone size, D gene, CDR3 protein, CDR3 DNA. A D gene is named only where the DNA matches it firmly. Clone size appears in some rows only: once, few, many, or a class for an expanded clone.

J: TRBJ2-1; V: TRBV4-3; size: -; D: TRBD2; CDR3: CASSQGAPGLASYNEQFF; DNA: TGCGCCAGCAGCCAAGGAGCGCCGGGACTAGCTAGCTACAATGAGCAGTTCTTC
J: TRBJ1-2; V: TRBV9; size: -; D: -; CDR3: CASRVRGYTF; DNA: TGTGCCAGCAGGGTGAGGGGCTACACCTTC
J: TRBJ1-5; V: TRBV19; size: -; D: -; CDR3: CATTQGLGNQPQHF; DNA: TGTGCCACCACCCAGGGACTGGGAAATCAGCCCCAGCATTTT
J: TRBJ2-1; V: TRBV29-1; size: -; D: TRBD2; CDR3: CSVDTLGLAGGNEQFF; DNA: TGCAGCGTGGACACCTTGGGACTAGCAGGCGGCAATGAGCAGTTCTTC
J: TRBJ1-2; V: TRBV18; size: -; D: TRBD1; CDR3: CASSRNGGQNHYGYTF; DNA: TGTGCCAGCTCACGTAACGGGGGACAGAACCACTATGGCTACACCTTC
J: TRBJ2-3; V: TRBV18; size: -; D: -; CDR3: CASSPISDRPTDTQYF; DNA: TGTGCCAGCTCACCGATTTCCGACAGGCCCACAGATACGCAGTATTTT
J: TRBJ1-2; V: TRBV5-6; size: -; D: -; CDR3: CASSLRQVVGYTF; DNA: TGTGCCAGCAGCTTGCGACAGGTGGTCGGCTACACCTTC
J: TRBJ2-7; V: TRBV10-3; size: -; D: -; CDR3: CATVGGSYEQYF; DNA: TGTGCCACCGTAGGGGGCTCCTACGAGCAGTACTTC
J: TRBJ1-1; V: TRBV4-3; size: -; D: TRBD1; CDR3: CASSQVPGQGAAAFF; DNA: TGCGCCAGCAGCCAAGTTCCGGGACAGGGGGCAGCAGCTTTCTTT
J: TRBJ1-3; V: TRBV7-2; size: once; D: -; CDR3: CASSSPGSGNTIYF; DNA: TGTGCCAGCAGCTCGCCAGGGTCTGGAAACACCATATATTTT
J: TRBJ2-2; V: TRBV29-1; size: -; D: TRBD1; CDR3: CSVDKGQGGGELFF; DNA: TGCAGCGTTGACAAGGGACAGGGCGGGGGGGAGCTGTTTTTT
J: TRBJ2-7; V: TRBV5-1; size: -; D: TRBD2; CDR3: CASSYRTDLAGGYEQYF; DNA: TGCGCCAGCAGCTACCGGACAGACCTAGCGGGAGGCTACGAGCAGTACTTC
J: TRBJ2-1; V: TRBV4-1; size: few; D: TRBD1; CDR3: CASSHTGTGGNEQFF; DNA: TGCGCCAGCAGCCATACCGGGACAGGGGGCAATGAGCAGTTCTTC
J: TRBJ2-7; V: TRBV4-3; size: -; D: -; CDR3: CASSQDVLGAWEQHF; DNA: TGCGCCAGCAGCCAAGATGTTTTGGGGGCCTGGGAGCAGCACTTC
J: TRBJ2-7; V: TRBV19; size: -; D: -; CDR3: CASSSDWRETYEQYF; DNA: TGTGCCAGTAGCTCTGACTGGAGGGAAACCTACGAGCAGTACTTC
J: TRBJ2-3; V: TRBV19; size: once; D: -; CDR3: CASSPGLADLTDTQYF; DNA: TGTGCCAGTAGCCCGGGCTTAGCGGACCTCACAGATACGCAGTATTTT
J: TRBJ1-4; V: TRBV7-9; size: -; D: TRBD1; CDR3: CASSYRTGPEKLFF; DNA: TGTGCCAGCAGCTATAGGACAGGGCCCGAAAAACTGTTTTTT
J: TRBJ2-2; V: TRBV7-8; size: -; D: TRBD1; CDR3: CASSPRTGFPGELFF; DNA: TGTGCCAGCAGCCCCCGGACAGGGTTCCCCGGGGAGCTGTTTTTT
J: TRBJ2-7; V: TRBV25-1; size: -; D: TRBD1; CDR3: CASSRTIITGVRDEQYF; DNA: TGTGCCAGCAGCAGAACAATAATTACAGGGGTCCGGGACGAGCAGTACTTC
J: TRBJ2-1; V: TRBV5-5; size: once; D: TRBD1; CDR3: CASSPGRDRVSYEQFF; DNA: TGTGCCAGCAGTCCCGGCAGGGACAGGGTATCTTATGAGCAGTTCTTC
J: TRBJ1-4; V: TRBV28; size: -; D: -; CDR3: CASNTAGGYEKLFF; DNA: TGTGCCAGCAATACGGCGGGGGGCTATGAAAAACTGTTTTTT
J: TRBJ2-3; V: TRBV5-1; size: -; D: TRBD2; CDR3: CASSFLGLAEQLASTDTQYF; DNA: TGCGCCAGCAGCTTCCTTGGGCTAGCGGAGCAGCTTGCTAGCACAGATACGCAGTATTTT
J: TRBJ1-1; V: TRBV6-6; size: -; D: -; CDR3: CASSSGGEAFF; DNA: TGTGCCAGCAGTTCGGGGGGTGAAGCTTTCTTT
J: TRBJ2-7; V: TRBV18; size: -; D: TRBD1; CDR3: CASSPSTGYSHEQYF; DNA: TGTGCCAGCTCACCATCGACAGGGTATAGCCACGAGCAGTACTTC
J: TRBJ2-1; V: TRBV9; size: once; D: TRBD2; CDR3: CASSAGTTYNEQFF; DNA: TGTGCCAGCAGCGCCGGGACTACTTACAATGAGCAGTTCTTC
J: TRBJ1-4; V: TRBV4-3; size: once; D: -; CDR3: CASSQSQVGEKLFF; DNA: TGCGCCAGCAGCCAAAGTCAGGTTGGTGAAAAACTGTTTTTT
J: TRBJ2-5; V: TRBV28; size: -; D: TRBD2; CDR3: CASSTSGGNQETQYF; DNA: TGTGCCAGCAGTACAAGCGGGGGAAACCAAGAGACCCAGTACTTC
J: TRBJ1-4; V: TRBV5-4; size: -; D: TRBD1; CDR3: CASSLGRTGGNEKLFF; DNA: TGTGCCAGCAGCTTGGGAAGGACAGGGGGCAATGAAAAACTGTTTTTT
J: TRBJ1-5; V: TRBV30; size: once; D: -; CDR3: CAWSVSPGNQPQHF; DNA: TGTGCCTGGAGTGTTTCTCCAGGCAATCAGCCCCAGCATTTT
J: TRBJ2-5; V: TRBV7-9; size: -; D: TRBD1; CDR3: CASSLARGREETQYF; DNA: TGTGCCAGCAGCTTAGCCAGGGGGCGCGAAGAGACCCAGTACTTC
J: TRBJ2-1; V: TRBV5-8; size: -; D: TRBD1; CDR3: CASSSGTGGGNEQFF; DNA: TGTGCCAGCAGCTCCGGGACAGGGGGTGGGAATGAGCAGTTCTTC